These 17 T cell receptor beta chains originate from one sample sequenced in a study of cytomegalovirus exposure and HLA in healthy donors. With 60 Vbeta and 13 Jbeta primers, the PCR was carried out. Sequencing used immunoSEQ multiplex PCR; TCRdb keeps in-frame clones, though not all of them. The sample lists hundreds of thousands of clones, 60% to 80% occurring once. The sample taken for sequencing was PBMCs. All receptors derive from a male donor in good health and CMV-seronegative.

V and J are TRBV11-1 and TRBJ2-2, with D possibly matching TRBD2 (6 bases). This CDR3 has 13 residues. The V end was cut by 5 bases, the J end by 6 bases, with 10 bases between. Germline loops: CDR1 SGHAT, CDR2 FQDESV (reference sequence). Here the CDR3 DNA reads TGTGCCAGCAGCCGCGCTAGCGCCGGGGAGCTGTTTTTT. It encodes CASSRASAGELFF.

The rearrangement uses TRBV16 and TRBJ2-5; 7 bases are a match to TRBD2. Germline values: CDR1 KGHSY, CDR2 FQNENV. Unmatched junction bases numbered 3, after V lost 0 bases and J lost 2 bases. This CDR3 comprises 15 residues. In DNA, the CDR3 is TGTGCCAGCAGCCAATCCCGGACTAGACAAGAGACCCAGTACTTC. Its translation is CASSQSRTRQETQYF. Full variable domain (rest looked up from reference TRBV16 and TRBJ2-5): GEEVAQTPKHLVRGEGQKAKLYCAPIKGHSYVFWYQQVLKNEFKFLISFQNENVFDETGMPKERFSAKCLPNSPCSLEIQATKLEDSAVYFCASSQSRTRQETQYFGPGTRLLVL.

The chain is built from TRBV9 and TRBJ1-3; D is unresolved. V was cut by 0 bases and J by 3 bases, with 10 bases left in between. Germline lookup yields CDR1 SGDLS and CDR2 YYNGEE. This CDR3 spans 15 amino acids. In DNA form, the CDR3 reads TGTGCCAGCAGCGTAGTAGGGAGTAGTGGAAACACCATATATTTT. Its protein is CASSVVGSSGNTIYF.

This sequence joins TRBV5-1 and TRBJ2-5; the D gene is possibly TRBD1 (6 bases). V was shortened by 9 bases and J by 2 bases, with 17 bases between the two germline ends. Germline V lookup: CDR1 SGHRS, CDR2 YFSETQ. The CDR3 length is 14 residues. The CDR3 sequence is CATHPATGQETQYF. The DNA of the CDR3 is TGCGCCACTCACCCCGCAACAGGGCAAGAGACCCAGTACTTC. The entire variable domain, with the rest obtained from reference TRBV5-1 and TRBJ2-5, is as follows: KAGVTQTPRYLIKTRGQQVTLSCSPISGHRSVSWYQQTPGQGLQFLFEYFSETQRNKGNFPGRFSGRQFSNSRSEMNVSTLELGDSALYLCATHPATGQETQYFGPGTRLLVL.

The rearrangement joins TRBV27 to TRBJ2-5; D remains ambiguous. Per the germline V gene, CDR1 is MNHEY and CDR2 is SMNVEV (reference sequence). The ends were cut back, 6 bases at V and 12 bases at J, with 26 bases in the middle. The CDR3 extends over 15 amino acids. DNA of the CDR3: TGTGCCAGCAGCCGATCTTGGGCTTCAGCTTTCCCCAAGTACTTC. It specifies CASSRSWASAFPKYF.

The chain couples TRBV19 to TRBJ1-1; D not certain. V lost 0 bases to trimming and J lost 4 bases, with 6 bases between them. This CDR3 is 13 amino acids long. Germline V gene sequence: CDR1 LNHDA, CDR2 SQIVND (reference sequence). DNA for the CDR3: TGTGCCAGTAGTATAGATCGGGTCACTGAAGCTTTCTTT. Encoded protein: CASSIDRVTEAFF.

This sequence joins TRBV5-1 and TRBJ1-1; D may be TRBD1 (6 bases). The V end lost 0 bases, the J end lost 7 bases, and 10 bases lay between the germline ends. Per the germline V gene, CDR1 is SGHRS and CDR2 is YFSETQ. The CDR3 has 13 residues. The CDR3 region is CASSLARGFEAFF. Here the CDR3 DNA reads TGCGCCAGCAGCTTGGCCAGGGGTTTTGAAGCTTTCTTT.

The V and J genes are TRBV6-5 and TRBJ1-2; a possible D gene is TRBD1 (5 bases). The CDR3 runs to 11 residues. The V end was cut by 7 bases, the J end by 9 bases, with 12 bases between. Germline CDR1 and CDR2: MNHEY and SVGAGI. The CDR3 loop reads CASNGGMSYTF. The CDR3 DNA reads as TGTGCCAGCAATGGGGGGATGAGCTACACCTTC.

This rearrangement joins TRBV5-1 to TRBJ2-1; 9 bases agree with TRBD1. Trimming at V came to 2 bases and at J to 4 bases, leaving 1 base not matched to a gene. The CDR3 has 14 residues. Germline CDR1 reads SGHRS; CDR2 reads YFSETQ. For the CDR3, the DNA is TGCGCCAGCAGCTTCGGACAGGGGTACAATGAGCAGTTCTTC. It codes for CASSFGQGYNEQFF. The full variable domain, rest sourced from reference TRBV5-1 and TRBJ2-1, is KAGVTQTPRYLIKTRGQQVTLSCSPISGHRSVSWYQQTPGQGLQFLFEYFSETQRNKGNFPGRFSGRQFSNSRSEMNVSTLELGDSALYLCASSFGQGYNEQFFGPGTRLTVL.

The rearrangement uses TRBV5-1 and TRBJ2-7; 9 bases map to TRBD2. Germline CDR1 SGHRS, CDR2 YFSETQ. CDR3 length: 13 amino acids. V lost 4 bases and J lost 7; bases outside the gene matches: 6. The CDR3 loop is CASSTGLAWEQYF. The CDR3 nucleotides are TGCGCCAGCAGCACCGGACTAGCGTGGGAGCAGTACTTC.

The chain is built from TRBV7-9 and TRBJ2-2; weak D call: TRBD2 (5 bases). V was trimmed by 5 bases and J by 2 bases, leaving 15 bases between them. The germline gives CDR1 SEHNR, CDR2 FQNEAQ (reference sequence). This CDR3 spans 16 amino acids. CDR3 loop: CASSTRPGGNTGELFF. CDR3 in DNA: TGTGCCAGCAGCACAAGACCCGGAGGTAACACCGGGGAGCTGTTTTTT.

The chain combines TRBV6-5 with TRBJ2-4; TRBD2 might be the D (6 bases). There are 15 residues in the CDR3. Per the germline V gene, CDR1 is MNHEY and CDR2 is SVGAGI. V was trimmed by 4 bases and J by 0 bases, leaving 10 bases between them. The CDR3 coding sequence is TGTGCCAGCAGTTCATGGAGGGTAGCCAAAAACATTCAGTACTTC. Protein sequence: CASSSWRVAKNIQYF.

The V gene is TRBV18, the J gene TRBJ1-3, with D perhaps TRBD1 (6 bases). V lost 2 bases and J lost 5, with 13 bases in between. CDR1 KGHSH and CDR2 LQKENI come from the germline V gene. This CDR3 region has 15 residues. CDR3: CASSPSRQGRNTIYF. The CDR3 nucleotides are TGTGCCAGCTCACCAAGTAGGCAGGGGAGAAACACCATATATTTT.

This chain uses TRBV5-1 with TRBJ1-2; 7 nucleotides agree with TRBD1. Trimming removed 3 bases from V and 7 bases from J; junction bases left unmatched: 9. CDR3 length: 14 residues. Germline V gives CDR1 SGHRS, CDR2 YFSETQ. CDR3: CASSSPGQDSGYTF. CDR3 nucleotides: TGCGCCAGCAGCTCCCCTGGACAGGATAGTGGCTACACCTTC.

The genes are TRBV7-6 and TRBJ1-2, with 9 bases identical to TRBD1. Germline V gene lookup returns CDR1 SGHVS and CDR2 FNYEAQ. The CDR3 has 14 residues. J was trimmed by 7 bases and V by 5 bases; bases with no gene match: 8. DNA for the CDR3: TGTGCCAGCAGCCACAGGGGGCAGGTTGGTGGCTACACCTTC. Translated, it gives CASSHRGQVGGYTF.

The V call is TRBV28, the J call TRBJ2-7; 8 bases align to TRBD2. Looked up from germline, CDR1 is MDHEN and CDR2 is SYDVKM. The V and J ends lost 4 bases and 3 bases, in that order; junction bases with no gene match: 8. The CDR3 is 15 residues long. The CDR3 loop reads CASSWGGTRFYEQYF. CDR3 DNA: TGTGCCAGCAGTTGGGGGGGGACTAGGTTCTACGAGCAGTACTTC.

The chain is built from TRBV5-1 and TRBJ2-5; D possibly corresponds to TRBD2 (6 bases). The CDR3 loop spans 14 amino acids. Trimming removed 4 bases from V and 3 bases from J, with 13 bases in between. Germline V gene data show CDR1 as SGHRS and CDR2 as YFSETQ. CDR3 amino acids: CASSHRGGEETQYF. DNA of the CDR3: TGCGCCAGCAGCCACAGAGGAGGGGAAGAGACCCAGTACTTC.